The 16 T cell receptor beta chains given below trace back to one sample, sequenced in a study of OX40 agonist ivuxolimab in advanced cancers. The table came from immunoSEQ multiplex PCR; TCRdb's copy has only in-frame clones and leaves some out. The sample has just under 100,000 clones; roughly 95% are singletons. Sequenced material: CD4+ or CD8+ T cells sorted from blood, taken in a trial of the OX40 agonist ivuxolimab. Every receptor here comes from an adult with an advanced solid tumor such as melanoma, head and neck, liver or kidney cancer.

The chain links TRBV9 to TRBJ2-1; possible D gene TRBD2, 6 bases. Trimming shortened V by 6 bases and J by 0 bases, and 16 bases separated the two germline ends. Germline V gene sequence: CDR1 SGDLS, CDR2 YYNGEE. CDR3 length equals 16 residues. CDR3 nucleotides: TGTGCCAGCACCCAGCTTGGGACTTCCTCCTACAATGAGCAGTTCTTC. This encodes CASTQLGTSSYNEQFF.

The chain is built from TRBV23-1 and TRBJ1-2; perhaps TRBD1 as D (6 bases). TRBV23-1 is treated as an ORF (open reading frame) with a function not yet certain. Deletions cut 3 bases from V and 7 bases from J, with 21 bases between. The CDR3 extends over 16 amino acids. The CDR3 nucleotides are TGCGCCAGCAGTCACCCAGGGACACACAAAAGGGGTGGCTACACCTTC. It is translated as CASSHPGTHKRGGYTF.

The chain employs TRBV10-2 and TRBJ2-7; 8 nucleotides line up with TRBD2. The CDR3 consists of 15 residues. J was trimmed by 0 bases and V by 3 bases; bases with no gene match: 4. Germline V gene lookup returns CDR1 WSHSY and CDR2 SAAADI. The chain's CDR3 is CASSEEAGVSYEQYF. Here the CDR3 DNA reads TGCGCCAGCAGTGAAGAAGCGGGGGTCTCCTACGAGCAGTACTTC.

The V call is TRBV7-9, the J call TRBJ2-5; D is unresolved. The DNA end is more similar to TRBJ2-7, so the J call may be wrong. The CDR3 loop spans 12 amino acids. CDR1 is SEHNR and CDR2 is FQNEAQ in the germline V gene (reference sequence). The CDR3 spells CASSPLVYEQYF. For the CDR3, the DNA is TGTGCCAGCAGCCCACTGGTTTACGAGCAGTACTTC.

The rearrangement links TRBV15 to TRBJ1-2; unclear D gene. Between the trimmed V and J ends, which lost 0 bases and 2 bases, there was a span of 13 bases. Germline lookup yields CDR1 LNHNV and CDR2 YYDKDF (reference sequence). CDR3 length: 16 amino acids. This chain's CDR3 is CATSRDRGNGNYGYTF. The CDR3 DNA reads as TGTGCCACCAGCAGAGATCGTGGAAACGGGAACTATGGCTACACCTTC.

The chain carries TRBV7-6 and TRBJ1-2, with TRBD1 matching 8 bases. This CDR3 is 15 amino acids long. The germline CDR1 and CDR2 sequences are SGHVS and FNYEAQ. J lost 2 bases, V lost 9 bases, and 11 bases had no gene match. CDR3 sequence: CARCLTGGLNYGYTF. CDR3 bases: TGTGCCAGATGCCTAACAGGGGGTTTGAACTATGGCTACACCTTC.

The rearrangement joins TRBV6-6 to TRBJ1-1; D gene unclear. With 6 bases removed from V and 5 bases from J, the gap between germline ends came to 1 base. Germline V CDR1 and CDR2: MNHNY, SVGAGI (reference sequence). The CDR3 has 9 residues. This CDR3 is CASRTEAFF. In nucleotides, the CDR3 is TGTGCCAGCAGAACTGAAGCTTTCTTT.

Notes on this clone: The junction and the germline gene differ at one end; a read error may be behind it. Other DNA sequences of this sample code for an identical CDR3. The chain uses TRBV7-2 and TRBJ2-7, with D perhaps being TRBD1 or TRBD2 (6 bases each). Germline V CDR1 and CDR2: SGHTA, FQGNSA. There are 13 residues in the CDR3. CDR3 sequence: CASNNREDYEQYF. The DNA for the CDR3 is TGCGCCAGCAACAACAGGGAGGACTACGAGCAGTACTTC.

Of note for this clone: A junction boundary mismatches the germline segment, possibly from a read error. This chain uses TRBV7-7 with TRBJ2-3, with 10 bases identical to TRBD1. The CDR3 sequence is 15 residues long. Germline V gives CDR1 SSHAT, CDR2 FNYEAQ (reference sequence). CDR3 residues: CASSPGTGVADTQYF. The CDR3 DNA sequence: TGTGCTAGCAGCCCCGGGACAGGGGTTGCAGATACGCAGTATTTT. The variable domain in full, completed from reference TRBV7-7 and TRBJ2-3, reads GAGVSQSPRYKVTKRGQDVTLRCDPISSHATLYWYQQALGQGPEFLTYFNYEAQPDKSGLPSDRFSAERPEGSISTLTIQRTEQRDSAMYRCASSPGTGVADTQYFGPGTRLTVL.

The chain is built from TRBV28 and TRBJ1-1; the D gene is possibly TRBD1 (5 bases). Deletions cut 7 bases from V and 6 bases from J, with 12 bases between. The CDR3 is 12 amino acids. Germline V lookup: CDR1 MDHEN, CDR2 SYDVKM. The CDR3 is CASNRRGSEAFF. Here the CDR3 DNA reads TGTGCCAGCAACAGAAGGGGTTCTGAAGCTTTCTTT.

The chain is built from TRBV28 and TRBJ2-3; D is possibly TRBD2 (6 bases). Germline V gene lookup returns CDR1 MDHEN and CDR2 SYDVKM. CDR3 length equals 13 residues. Trimming left V 8 bases short and J 3 bases short, with 12 bases between. CDR3 loop: CASRGWVTDTQYF. CDR3 DNA: TGTGCCAGCCGGGGGTGGGTTACAGATACGCAGTATTTT.

The V gene is TRBV30, the J gene TRBJ1-1; TRBD1 is a possible D gene (6 bases). V lost 3 bases and J 11 bases, leaving 22 bases between the germline ends. Germline assignment: CDR1 GTSNPN and CDR2 SVGIG (reference sequence). The CDR3 loop spans 14 amino acids. Here the CDR3 DNA reads TGTGCCTGGAGCGCCGACAGGCGGCGGGGTCGGGCTTTCTTT. It yields the protein CAWSADRRRGRAFF.

This clone is a singleton in its sample. V and J are TRBV4-2 and TRBJ2-7, with D uncertain. Germline V gene sequence: CDR1 LGHNA, CDR2 YNFKEQ. Trimming left V 3 bases short and J 6 bases short, with 15 bases between. CDR3 length equals 14 residues. CDR3 protein: CASSQDLVRSEQYF. The CDR3, as DNA: TGTGCCAGCAGCCAGGACCTAGTACGTAGCGAGCAGTACTTC.

The CDR3 nucleotides read TGTGCCAGCAGCTTAGGGGGGGGGCAAGAGACCCAGTACTTC. The encoded protein is CASSLGGGQETQYF. The rearrangement joins TRBV7-6 to TRBJ2-5, with TRBD2 matching 7 bases. Germline trimming cut 1 base from V and 2 bases from J; bases unmatched to any gene: 1. CDR3 size: 14 residues. Germline CDR1 is SGHVS and CDR2 is FNYEAQ.

The genes are TRBV19 and TRBJ1-2; 7 bases match TRBD1. V lost 5 bases, J lost 7 bases, and 7 bases stayed unmatched. The CDR3 contains 13 residues. CDR1 LNHDA and CDR2 SQIVND come from the germline V gene (reference sequence). The CDR3 DNA is TGTGCCAGTAGTGATACAGGGGTTTTTGGCTACACCTTC. This sequence encodes CASSDTGVFGYTF.

The chain recombines TRBV18 with TRBJ2-3, with D unresolved. The germline gives CDR1 KGHSH, CDR2 LQKENI. The CDR3 has 16 residues. Trimming stripped 2 bases from V and 1 base from J, with 13 bases between. The CDR3 DNA sequence: TGTGCCAGCTCACCATTCCAGGAATGGGGCACAGATACGCAGTATTTT. Translating it yields CASSPFQEWGTDTQYF.